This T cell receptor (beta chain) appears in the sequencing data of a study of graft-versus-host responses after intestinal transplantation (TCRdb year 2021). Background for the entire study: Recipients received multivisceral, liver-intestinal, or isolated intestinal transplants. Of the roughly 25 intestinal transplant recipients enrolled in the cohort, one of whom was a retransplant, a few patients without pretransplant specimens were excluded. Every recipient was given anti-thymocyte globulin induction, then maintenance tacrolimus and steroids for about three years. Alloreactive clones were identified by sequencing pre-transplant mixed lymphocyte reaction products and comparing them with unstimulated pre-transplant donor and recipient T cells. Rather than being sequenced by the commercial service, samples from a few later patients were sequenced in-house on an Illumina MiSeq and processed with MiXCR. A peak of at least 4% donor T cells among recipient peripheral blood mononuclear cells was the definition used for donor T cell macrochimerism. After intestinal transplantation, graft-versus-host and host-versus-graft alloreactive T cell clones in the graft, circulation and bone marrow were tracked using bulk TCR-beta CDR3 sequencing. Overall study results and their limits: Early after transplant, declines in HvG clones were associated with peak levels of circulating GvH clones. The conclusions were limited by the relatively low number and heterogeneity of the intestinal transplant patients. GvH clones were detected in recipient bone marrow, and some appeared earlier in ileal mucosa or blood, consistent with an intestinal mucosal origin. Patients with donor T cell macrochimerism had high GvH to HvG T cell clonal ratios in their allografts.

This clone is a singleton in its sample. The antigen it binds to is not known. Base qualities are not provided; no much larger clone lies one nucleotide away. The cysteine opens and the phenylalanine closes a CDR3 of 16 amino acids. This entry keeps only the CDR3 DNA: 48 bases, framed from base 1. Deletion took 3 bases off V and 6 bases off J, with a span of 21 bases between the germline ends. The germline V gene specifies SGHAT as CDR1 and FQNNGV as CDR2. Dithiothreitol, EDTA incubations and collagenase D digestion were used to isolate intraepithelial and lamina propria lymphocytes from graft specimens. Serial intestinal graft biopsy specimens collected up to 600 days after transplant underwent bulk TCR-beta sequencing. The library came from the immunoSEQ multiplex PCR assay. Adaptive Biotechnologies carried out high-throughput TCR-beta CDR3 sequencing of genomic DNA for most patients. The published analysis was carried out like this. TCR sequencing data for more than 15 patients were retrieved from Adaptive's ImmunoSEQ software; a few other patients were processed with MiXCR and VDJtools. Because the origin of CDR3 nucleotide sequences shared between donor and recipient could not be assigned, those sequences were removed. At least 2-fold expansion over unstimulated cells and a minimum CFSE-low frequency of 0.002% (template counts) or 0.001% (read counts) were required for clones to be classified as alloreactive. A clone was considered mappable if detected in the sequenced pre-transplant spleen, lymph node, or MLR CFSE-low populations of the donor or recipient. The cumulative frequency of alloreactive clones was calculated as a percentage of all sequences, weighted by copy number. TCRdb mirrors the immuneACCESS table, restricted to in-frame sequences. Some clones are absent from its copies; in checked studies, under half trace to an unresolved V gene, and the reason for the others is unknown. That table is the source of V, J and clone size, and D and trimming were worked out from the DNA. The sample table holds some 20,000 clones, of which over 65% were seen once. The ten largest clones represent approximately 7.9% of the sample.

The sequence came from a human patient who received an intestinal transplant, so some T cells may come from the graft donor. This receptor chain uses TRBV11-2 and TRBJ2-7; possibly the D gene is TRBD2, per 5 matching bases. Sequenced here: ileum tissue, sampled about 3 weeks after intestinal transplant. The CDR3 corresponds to CASSFAPAVPLCEQYF. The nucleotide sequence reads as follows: TGTGCCAGCAGCTTCGCCCCAGCGGTCCCACTATGCGAGCAGTACTTC.